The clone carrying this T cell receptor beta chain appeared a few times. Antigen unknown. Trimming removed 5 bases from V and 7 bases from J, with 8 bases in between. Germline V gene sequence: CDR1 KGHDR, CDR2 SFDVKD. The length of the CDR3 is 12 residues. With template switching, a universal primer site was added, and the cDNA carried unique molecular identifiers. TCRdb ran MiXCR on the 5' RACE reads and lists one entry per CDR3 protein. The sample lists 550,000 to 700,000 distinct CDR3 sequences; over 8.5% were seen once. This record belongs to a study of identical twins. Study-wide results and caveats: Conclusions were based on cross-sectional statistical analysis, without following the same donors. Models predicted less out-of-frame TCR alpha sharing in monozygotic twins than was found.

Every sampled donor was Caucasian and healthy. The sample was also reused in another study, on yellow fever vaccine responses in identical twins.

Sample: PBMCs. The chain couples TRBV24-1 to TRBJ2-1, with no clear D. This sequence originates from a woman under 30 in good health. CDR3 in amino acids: CATSGGWNEQFF. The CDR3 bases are TGTGCCACCAGTGGTGGGTGGAATGAGCAGTTCTTC.